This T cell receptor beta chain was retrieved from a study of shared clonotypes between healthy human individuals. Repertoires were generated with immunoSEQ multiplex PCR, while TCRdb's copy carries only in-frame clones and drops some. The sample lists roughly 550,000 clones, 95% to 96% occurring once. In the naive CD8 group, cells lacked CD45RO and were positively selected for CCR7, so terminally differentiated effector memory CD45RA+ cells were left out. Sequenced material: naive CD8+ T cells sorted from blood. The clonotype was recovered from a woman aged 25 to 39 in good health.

The CDR3 DNA is TGTGCCAGCAGTTTAGCAGGGGTGAACGAGCAGTACTTC. The encoded protein is CASSLAGVNEQYF. V and J are TRBV27 and TRBJ2-7; the D gene is possibly TRBD1 (6 bases). CDR3 length: 13 residues. V was cut by 2 bases and J by 5 bases, with 10 bases left in between. Germline V gives CDR1 MNHEY, CDR2 SMNVEV (reference sequence).